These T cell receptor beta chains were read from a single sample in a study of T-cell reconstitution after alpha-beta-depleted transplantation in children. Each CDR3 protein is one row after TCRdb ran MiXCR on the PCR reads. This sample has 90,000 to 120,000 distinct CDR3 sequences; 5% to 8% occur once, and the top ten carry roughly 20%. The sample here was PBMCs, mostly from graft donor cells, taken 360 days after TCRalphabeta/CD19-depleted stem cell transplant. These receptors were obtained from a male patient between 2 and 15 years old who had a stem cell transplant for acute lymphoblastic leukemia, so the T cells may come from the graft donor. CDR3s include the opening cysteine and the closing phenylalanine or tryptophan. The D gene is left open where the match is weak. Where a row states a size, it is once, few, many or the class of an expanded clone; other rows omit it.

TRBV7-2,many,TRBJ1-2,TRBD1,CASSSGTGRYGYTF,TGTGCCAGCAGCTCCGGGACAGGTCGCTATGGCTACACCTTC
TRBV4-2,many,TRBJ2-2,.,CASSQAPASGRTGELFF,TGTGCCAGCAGCCAAGCTCCGGCATCCGGACGAACCGGGGAGCTGTTTTTT
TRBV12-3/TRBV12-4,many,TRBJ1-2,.,CASSPMPGTHHGYTF,TGTGCCAGCAGCCCCATGCCCGGGACACACCATGGCTACACCTTC
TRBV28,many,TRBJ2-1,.,CASSQTWDFDNEQFF,TGTGCCAGCAGTCAAACCTGGGACTTTGACAATGAGCAGTTCTTC
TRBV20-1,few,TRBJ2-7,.,CSARGDDEQYF,TGCAGTGCTAGAGGGGACGACGAGCAGTACTTC
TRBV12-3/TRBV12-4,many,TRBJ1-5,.,CASSLGGYQPQHF,TGTGCCAGCAGTTTAGGGGGATACCAGCCCCAGCATTTT
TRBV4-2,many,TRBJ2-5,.,CASSQEGQETQYF,TGTGCCAGCAGCCAAGAGGGACAAGAGACCCAGTACTTC
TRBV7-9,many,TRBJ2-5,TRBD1,CASSLGTGKETQYF,TGTGCCAGCAGCCTTGGGACAGGGAAAGAGACCCAGTACTTC
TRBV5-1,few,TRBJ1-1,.,CASSLAQNRNTEAFF,TGCGCCAGCAGCTTGGCCCAGAACAGAAACACTGAAGCTTTCTTT
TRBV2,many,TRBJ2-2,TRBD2,CASTGSGGALGELFF,TGTGCCAGCACCGGGAGCGGGGGGGCTTTGGGGGAGCTGTTTTTT
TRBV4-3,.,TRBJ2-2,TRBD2,CASSQGLGGVWGELFF,TGCGCCAGCAGCCAGGGACTGGGGGGGGTATGGGGGGAGCTGTTTTTT
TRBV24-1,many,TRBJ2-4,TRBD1,CATSDSTGGFKNIQYF,TGTGCCACCAGTGACTCGACAGGGGGCTTCAAAAACATTCAGTACTTC
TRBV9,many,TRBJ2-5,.,CASSVGGGGRRETQYF,TGTGCCAGCAGCGTAGGAGGCGGGGGCCGTCGAGAGACCCAGTACTTC
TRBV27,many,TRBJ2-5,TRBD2,CASSFQGLVGETQYF,TGTGCCAGCAGTTTTCAAGGACTAGTAGGAGAGACCCAGTACTTC
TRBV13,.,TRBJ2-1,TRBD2,CASSLGSGGAYNEQFF,TGTGCCAGCAGCTTAGGCTCGGGAGGAGCCTACAATGAGCAGTTCTTC
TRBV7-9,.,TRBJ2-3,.,CASSLDPITLDTDTQYF,TGTGCCAGCAGCTTAGATCCAATCACTCTGGACACAGATACGCAGTATTTT
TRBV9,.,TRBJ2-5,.,CASSVAQGQETQYF,TGTGCCAGCAGCGTAGCTCAGGGCCAAGAGACCCAGTACTTC
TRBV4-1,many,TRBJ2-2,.,CASSLLTGELFF,TGCGCCAGCAGCCTCTTGACCGGGGAGCTGTTTTTT